This is a list of T cell receptor beta chains from one sample in a study of shared clonotypes between healthy human individuals. Assay used: immunoSEQ multiplex PCR; TCRdb lists only in-frame clones, some missing. The data hold nearly 2 million clones, with roughly 95% observed a single time. Sequencing was performed on naive CD8+ T cells sorted from blood. The receptor source for this set is a young man in good health. The CDR3 runs from the conserved cysteine through the conserved F or W. Fields, in order: CDR3 protein, CDR3 DNA, J gene, D gene, V gene, clone size. D genes are given only for firm matches. The size of a clone is reported for some rows only, either as once, few or many, or as a class for expanded clones.

CDR3: CASSKVGAGGHWSSYEQYF
DNA: TGTGCCAGCAGCAAAGTCGGAGCGGGAGGTCATTGGAGCTCCTACGAGCAGTACTTC
J: TRBJ2-7
D: .
V: TRBV21-1
size: .

CDR3: CASTPREGGRAGNTIYF
DNA: TGTGCCAGCACCCCGCGGGAGGGGGGGAGGGCTGGAAACACCATATATTTT
J: TRBJ1-3
D: .
V: TRBV28
size: .

CDR3: CASSPLSGGNTEAFF
DNA: TGCGCCAGCAGCCCCCTTTCTGGGGGTAACACTGAAGCTTTCTTT
J: TRBJ1-1
D: .
V: TRBV5-1
size: .

CDR3: CASSWFDIYNEQFF
DNA: TGTGCCAGCAGCTGGTTCGATATCTACAATGAGCAGTTCTTC
J: TRBJ2-1
D: .
V: TRBV5-6
size: .

CDR3: CASSLTGTAHEQYF
DNA: TGTGCCAGCAGCCTTACCGGGACAGCCCACGAGCAGTACTTC
J: TRBJ2-7
D: TRBD1
V: TRBV28
size: .

CDR3: CASSEGVSGANVLTF
DNA: TGTGCCAGCAGTGAAGGGGTCTCCGGGGCCAACGTCCTGACTTTC
J: TRBJ2-6
D: .
V: TRBV6-1
size: once

CDR3: CASSSSGQVHEQYF
DNA: TGTGCCAGCAGTTCATCGGGACAGGTTCACGAGCAGTACTTC
J: TRBJ2-7
D: TRBD1
V: TRBV27
size: .

CDR3: CASSYSLKGIGEKLFF
DNA: TGTGCCAGCAGTTACTCTCTGAAGGGGATCGGCGAAAAACTGTTTTTT
J: TRBJ1-4
D: .
V: TRBV6-5
size: once

CDR3: CASSVEWTFHNEQFF
DNA: TGTGCCAGCAGCGTAGAATGGACTTTTCACAATGAGCAGTTCTTC
J: TRBJ2-1
D: .
V: TRBV9
size: .

CDR3: CASSLASPERFNSPLHF
DNA: TGTGCCAGCAGCTTAGCGTCCCCGGAGAGGTTTAATTCACCCCTCCACTTT
J: TRBJ1-6
D: .
V: TRBV7-6
size: .

CDR3: CASSLHVTSSYEQYF
DNA: TGCGCCAGCAGCTTGCATGTGACGAGCTCCTACGAGCAGTACTTC
J: TRBJ2-7
D: .
V: TRBV5-1
size: .

CDR3: CASSPRLNTEAFF
DNA: TGCGCCAGCAGCCCCCGTCTGAACACTGAAGCTTTCTTT
J: TRBJ1-1
D: .
V: TRBV4-1
size: few

CDR3: CASSAGTGPAYEQYF
DNA: TGTGCCAGCAGCGCGGGTACCGGGCCGGCCTACGAGCAGTACTTC
J: TRBJ2-7
D: .
V: TRBV27
size: .

CDR3: CASSQQNLLLDF
DNA: TGTGCCAGCAGCCAACAAAACCTACTTTTGGATTTT
J: TRBJ2-3
D: .
V: TRBV14
size: .

CDR3: CASSQDGDNFRLGSYEQYF
DNA: TGCGCCAGCAGCCAAGATGGGGACAATTTTCGTTTAGGCTCCTACGAGCAGTACTTC
J: TRBJ2-7
D: .
V: TRBV4-1
size: .

CDR3: CATSVGTSGSADTQYF
DNA: TGTGCCACCAGCGTCGGGACTAGCGGGAGTGCAGATACGCAGTATTTT
J: TRBJ2-3
D: TRBD2
V: TRBV15
size: .

CDR3: CASSQEQTFDEQYF
DNA: TGCGCCAGCAGCCAAGAACAGACCTTTGACGAGCAGTACTTC
J: TRBJ2-7
D: .
V: TRBV4-1
size: .

CDR3: CASSYSRRYEQYF
DNA: TGTGCCAGCAGTTACTCTCGCCGGTACGAGCAGTACTTC
J: TRBJ2-7
D: .
V: TRBV6-5
size: .

CDR3: CASLRDRARQPQHF
DNA: TGTGCCAGCCTCCGGGACAGGGCGCGACAGCCCCAGCATTTT
J: TRBJ1-5
D: .
V: TRBV21-1
size: .

CDR3: CASSLAEIPYNEQFF
DNA: TGTGCCAGCAGCCTAGCGGAAATCCCCTACAATGAGCAGTTCTTC
J: TRBJ2-1
D: TRBD2
V: TRBV13
size: .

CDR3: CASSRDSLNSPLHF
DNA: TGTGCCAGCAGCAGGGACAGCCTTAATTCACCCCTCCACTTT
J: TRBJ1-6
D: TRBD1
V: TRBV7-9
size: .

CDR3: CASSLYSTVNSPLHF
DNA: TGCGCCAGCAGCTTGTATTCGACAGTGAATTCACCCCTCCACTTT
J: TRBJ1-6
D: .
V: TRBV5-1
size: .